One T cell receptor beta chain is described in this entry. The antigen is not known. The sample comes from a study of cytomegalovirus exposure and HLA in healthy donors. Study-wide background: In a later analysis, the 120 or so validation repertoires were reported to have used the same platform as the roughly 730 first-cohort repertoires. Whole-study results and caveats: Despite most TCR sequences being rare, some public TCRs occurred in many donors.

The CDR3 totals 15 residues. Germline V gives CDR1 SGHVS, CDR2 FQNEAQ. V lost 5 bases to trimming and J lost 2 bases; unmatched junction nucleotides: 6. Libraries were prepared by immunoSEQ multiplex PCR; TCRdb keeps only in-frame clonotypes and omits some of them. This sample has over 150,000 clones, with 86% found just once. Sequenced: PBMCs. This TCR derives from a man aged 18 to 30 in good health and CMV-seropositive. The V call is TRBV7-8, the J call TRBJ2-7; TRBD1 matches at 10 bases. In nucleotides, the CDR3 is TGTGCCAGCAGCGGCGCCGGGACAGGGGCCTACGAGCAGTACTTC. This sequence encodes CASSGAGTGAYEQYF.